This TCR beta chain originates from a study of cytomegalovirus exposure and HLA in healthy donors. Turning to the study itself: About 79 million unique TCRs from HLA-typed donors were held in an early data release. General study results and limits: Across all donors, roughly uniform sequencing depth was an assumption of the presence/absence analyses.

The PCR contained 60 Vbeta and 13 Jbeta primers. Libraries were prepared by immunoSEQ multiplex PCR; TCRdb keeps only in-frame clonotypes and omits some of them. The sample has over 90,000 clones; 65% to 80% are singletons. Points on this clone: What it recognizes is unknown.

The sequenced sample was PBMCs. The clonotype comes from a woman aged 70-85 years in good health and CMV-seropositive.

The CDR3 spells CASSPSDVGRPQHF. The CDR3 bases are TGTGCCAGCTCACCGTCGGATGTGGGGAGGCCCCAGCATTTT. The chain has TRBV18 and TRBJ1-5; D unresolved. V was cut by 3 bases and J by 9 bases, with 15 bases left in between. The CDR3 loop spans 14 amino acids. In germline, CDR1 is KGHSH, CDR2 LQKENI.